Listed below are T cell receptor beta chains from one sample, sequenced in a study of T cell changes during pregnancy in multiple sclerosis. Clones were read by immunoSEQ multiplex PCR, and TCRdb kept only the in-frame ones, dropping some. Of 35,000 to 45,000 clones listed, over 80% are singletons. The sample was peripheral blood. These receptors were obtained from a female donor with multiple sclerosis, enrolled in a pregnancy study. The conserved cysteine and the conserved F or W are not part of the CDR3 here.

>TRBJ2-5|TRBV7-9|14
ASSLRASSAQETQY
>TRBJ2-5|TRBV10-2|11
ASSEEAGETQY
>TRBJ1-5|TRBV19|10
ASSRGSQPQH
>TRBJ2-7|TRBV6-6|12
ASSYGVGPYEQY
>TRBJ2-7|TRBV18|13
ASSPEAGVVYEQY
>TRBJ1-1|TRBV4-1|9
ASSQDTEAF
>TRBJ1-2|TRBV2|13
ASSPSGTGLTGYT
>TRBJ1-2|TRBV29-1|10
SVVSDSYGYT
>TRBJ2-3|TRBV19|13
ASSMDTFKADTQY
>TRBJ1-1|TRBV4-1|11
ASSRLPGLTAF
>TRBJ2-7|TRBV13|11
ASSSTRGDEQY
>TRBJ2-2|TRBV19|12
ASRSGQEAGELF
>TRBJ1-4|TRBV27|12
ASSRTFSNEKLF
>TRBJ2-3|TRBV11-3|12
ASSPSGGTDTQY
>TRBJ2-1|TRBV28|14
ASSQAVASGSYEQF
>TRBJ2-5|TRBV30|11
AWSQQSWETQY
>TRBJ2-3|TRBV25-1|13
ASRKEQGRTDTQY
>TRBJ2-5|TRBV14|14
ASSRTSGRVMETQY
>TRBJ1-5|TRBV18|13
ASSPSRDTDQPQH
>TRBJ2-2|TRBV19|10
ASSTGRGELF
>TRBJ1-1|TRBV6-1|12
ASRASGMNTEAF
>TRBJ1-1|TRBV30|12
AWNLDRGQTEAF
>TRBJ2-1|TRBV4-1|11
ASSQRVYNEQF
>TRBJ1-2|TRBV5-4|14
ASSAGGTGRDYGYT
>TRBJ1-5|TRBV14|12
ASSVTGAAQPQH
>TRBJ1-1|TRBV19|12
ASSIPGGNTEAF
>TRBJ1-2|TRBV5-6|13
ASSFDYQGRSGYT
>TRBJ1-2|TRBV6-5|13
ASSYYRTENYGYT
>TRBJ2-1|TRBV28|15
ASSFGSGSGRSNEQF
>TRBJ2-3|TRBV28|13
ASSRATGLTDTQY
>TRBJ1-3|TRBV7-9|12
ASSETVSGNTIY
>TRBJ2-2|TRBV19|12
ASRGTGATGELF
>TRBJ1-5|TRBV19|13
ASSIGQTAGQPQH
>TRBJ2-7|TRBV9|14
ASSQGVGQGSNEQY
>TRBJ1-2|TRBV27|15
ASSKSGTGKGASGYT
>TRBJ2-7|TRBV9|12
ASSVDWSSYEQY
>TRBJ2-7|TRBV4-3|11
ASSQREGGEQY
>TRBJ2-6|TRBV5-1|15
ASSAGLAFSGANVLT
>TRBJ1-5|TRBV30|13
AWSEGGYSNQPQH
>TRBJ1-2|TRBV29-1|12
SVEGQGQIDGYT
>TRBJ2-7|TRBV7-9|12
ASLSGTDLYEQY
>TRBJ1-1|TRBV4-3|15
ASSQDLVPEMNTEAF
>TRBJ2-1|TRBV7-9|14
ASSSQVVIAGAQQF
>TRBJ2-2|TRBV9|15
ASSLRTSGINTGELF
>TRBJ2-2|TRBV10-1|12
ASSEGTGSGELF
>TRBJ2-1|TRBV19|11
ASSVQLFNEQF
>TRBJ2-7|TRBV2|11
ARDPGSSGEQY
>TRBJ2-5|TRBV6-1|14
ASSGWTSGGQETQY
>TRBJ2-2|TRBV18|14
ASSPPGGWNTGELF
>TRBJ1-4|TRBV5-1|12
ARPRGQSNEKLF
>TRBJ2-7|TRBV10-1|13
ASSDFGQGDYEQY
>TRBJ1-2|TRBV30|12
AWSADLQGLRYT
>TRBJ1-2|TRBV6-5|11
ASRGYRWHGYT
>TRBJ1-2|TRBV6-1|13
ASSGRQGGGYGYT
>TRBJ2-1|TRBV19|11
ASSKARYNEQF